This passage covers 23 T cell receptor beta chains from one sample sequenced in a study of regulatory T cells in long-lasting Graves disease. Stated time point: persistent/refractory GD, antithyroid drugs over 5 years with positive TRAb. Construction of the TCR library relied on RNA isolated from PBMCs. iRepertoire HTBI primers and Arm-PCR of CDR3 regions built TCR beta libraries. TCRdb fed the multiplex PCR reads into MiXCR, producing one record per CDR3 protein. In the table there are roughly 300,000 distinct CDR3 sequences, 20% to 25% of which are singletons. This specimen consisted of peripheral blood mononuclear cells (PBMCs), obtained when the disease was refractory, from a patient treated with antithyroid drugs. The receptors stem from a female donor with Graves disease.

This clonotype was seen only a few times. This rearrangement joins TRBV4-1 to TRBJ1-1; D is perhaps TRBD1 (5 bases). Trimming took 3 bases from V and 1 from J, leaving 24 bases between them. Germline values: CDR1 MGHRA, CDR2 YSYEKL. CDR3 length equals 19 residues. The CDR3 loop is CASSQRGLPGNLWNTEAFF. CDR3 coding DNA: TGCGCCAGCAGCCAGAGGGGACTCCCCGGTAACCTATGGAACACTGAAGCTTTCTTT.

This clonotype was counted ten times or more. The V and J genes are TRBV20-1 and TRBJ2-7, with 8 nucleotides matching TRBD2. Germline CDR1 reads DFQATT; CDR2 reads SNEGSKA (reference sequence). Losses at the gene ends were 4 bases for V and 7 bases for J; bases not matched to a gene: 12. This CDR3 contains 14 residues. The CDR3 sequence: CSAKMTSDRKEQYF. CDR3 nucleotide sequence: TGCAGTGCTAAAATGACTAGCGATAGGAAGGAGCAGTACTTC.

The sample holds many counts of this clonotype. In nucleotides, the CDR3 is TGTGCCAGCAGCTTAGACTCGAGCTCCTACGAGCAGTACTTC. Its protein is CASSLDSSSYEQYF. This chain uses TRBV7-2 with TRBJ2-7; D not certain. CDR1 SGHTA and CDR2 FQGNSA come from the germline V gene. V was shortened by 1 base and J by 0 bases, with 7 bases between the two germline ends. The CDR3 consists of 14 residues.

This clonotype turned up a few times. The genes are TRBV27 and TRBJ2-5; D is unclear. Trimming took 3 bases from V and 4 from J, leaving 12 bases between them. There are 14 residues in the CDR3. Germline CDR1 is MNHEY and CDR2 is SMNVEV (reference sequence). For the CDR3, the DNA is TGTGCCAGCAGTTTTAACCGTTGGAGAGAGACCCAGTACTTC. As protein: CASSFNRWRETQYF.

There are many counts of this clonotype. CDR3: CSARDFGTQLYEQYF. The CDR3 DNA follows: TGCAGTGCTAGAGATTTCGGGACTCAACTCTACGAGCAGTACTTC. The genes are TRBV20-1 and TRBJ2-7; D is perhaps TRBD2 (6 bases). The CDR3 has 15 residues. Deletions cut 0 bases from V and 3 bases from J, with 15 bases between. Germline-derived CDR1 and CDR2 are DFQATT and SNEGSKA (reference sequence).

In this sample, this clonotype turned up a few times. The V and J genes are TRBV29-1 and TRBJ2-5; the D is unclear. Trimming took off 4 bases at V and 2 bases at J, with 11 bases between the two ends. The germline V gene has CDR1 SQVTM and CDR2 ANQGSEA. The CDR3 runs to 13 residues. The CDR3 coding sequence is TGCAGCGTTGTCCCCTGGATTCAAGAGACCCAGTACTTC. Protein: CSVVPWIQETQYF.

V gene TRBV3-1 combines with J gene TRBJ1-2, with 10 bases fitting TRBD1. V dropped 3 bases and J dropped 12; count of bases not matched to a gene: 10. Germline values: CDR1 LGHDT, CDR2 YNNKEL (reference sequence). The CDR3 is 14 residues long. CDR3 protein: CASSHSGTGAPHTF. CDR3 in DNA: TGTGCCAGCAGCCATTCCGGGACAGGGGCGCCACACACCTTC.

The rearrangement joins TRBV20-1 to TRBJ2-7; 8 bases agree with TRBD2. J gave up 2 bases and V 3 bases, and 9 bases lay outside the gene matches. This CDR3 spans 15 amino acids. Germline V gives CDR1 DFQATT, CDR2 SNEGSKA (reference sequence). The CDR3 sequence: CSAREREYTAYEQYF. The CDR3 DNA reads as TGCAGTGCTAGGGAGCGGGAGTATACGGCCTACGAGCAGTACTTC.

Only a few counts were recorded for this clonotype. The chain joins TRBV24-1 to TRBJ2-3, with 9 bases fitting TRBD1. V was clipped by 4 bases and J by 5 bases; unmatched bases: 9. The CDR3 totals 16 residues. CDR1 and CDR2 (germline): KGHDR, SFDVKD. DNA for the CDR3: TGTGCCACCAGTGACCACGGGACAGGGATGGAAGATACGCAGTATTTT. Encoded protein: CATSDHGTGMEDTQYF.

This rearrangement joins TRBV6-5 to TRBJ2-7; tentative D call: TRBD2 (6 bases). The length of the CDR3 is 15 residues. V was pared by 2 bases and J by 3 bases, with 14 bases between. Germline assignment: CDR1 MNHEY and CDR2 SVGAGI. The CDR3 coding sequence is TGTGCCAGCAGTTACCTAGCGCAAGGTTTCTACGAGCAGTACTTC. The encoded protein is CASSYLAQGFYEQYF.

With regard to this clonotype: This may arise from a read error, as a much more abundant clone is one base away. The genes are TRBV6-1 and TRBJ1-6, with D possibly being TRBD1 (5 bases). The CDR3 loop spans 15 amino acids. Trimming took 4 bases from V and 5 from J, leaving 12 bases between them. The germline gives CDR1 MNHNS, CDR2 SASEGT. CDR3 in amino acids: CASSGQRTHNSPLHF. CDR3 bases: TGTGCCAGCAGTGGACAGCGCACCCATAATTCACCCCTCCACTTT.

This clonotype was seen a few times. V and J are TRBV6-1 and TRBJ2-7; D remains ambiguous. V was clipped by 8 bases and J by 2 bases, with 16 bases between them. The CDR3 runs 14 residues. Germline CDR1 is MNHNS and CDR2 is SASEGT. DNA for the CDR3: TGTGCCAGCTCCCCATACGGCTCAGCCTACGAGCAGTACTTC. Its translation is CASSPYGSAYEQYF.

The genes are TRBV27 and TRBJ1-2; 9 positions agree with TRBD1. Germline V CDR1 and CDR2: MNHEY, SMNVEV (reference sequence). The CDR3 consists of 17 residues. V lost 2 bases, J lost 8 bases, and 15 bases stayed unmatched. For the CDR3, the DNA is TGTGCCAGCAGTTTAACCCCCGGGACAGGGAATTTTCGGGGCTACACCTTC. This translates into CASSLTPGTGNFRGYTF.

This clonotype has ten or more counts. This sequence joins TRBV28 and TRBJ1-1; D remains unclear. The ends were cut back, 2 bases at V and 3 bases at J, with 10 bases in the middle. Looked up from germline, CDR1 is MDHEN and CDR2 is SYDVKM. The CDR3 runs to 14 residues. The DNA for the CDR3 is TGTGCCAGCAGTTTAGGAGGATGGGACACTGAAGCTTTCTTT. It encodes CASSLGGWDTEAFF.

This clonotype was seen at least ten times. The chain carries TRBV11-1 and TRBJ2-2, with TRBD1 matching over 7 bases. Germline V gene data show CDR1 as SGHAT and CDR2 as FQDESV (reference sequence). Trimming removed 7 bases from V and 2 bases from J; junction bases left unmatched: 13. The CDR3 has 17 residues. In DNA form, the CDR3 reads TGTGCCAGCAAGAAACAGGGGCCGCTTCCAAACACCGGGGAGCTGTTTTTT. It yields the protein CASKKQGPLPNTGELFF.

The chain carries TRBV12-3 or TRBV12-4 and TRBJ2-7, with 14 nucleotides matching TRBD2. J lost 4 bases, V lost 6 bases, and 14 bases had no gene match. CDR3 length: 18 amino acids. DNA of the CDR3: TGTGCCAGCAGCCAGGGACTAGCGGGAGTGGTAAGGCTTTACGAGCAGTACTTC. Translated: CASSQGLAGVVRLYEQYF.

The chain uses TRBV7-2 and TRBJ2-3, with no clear D. Per the germline V gene, CDR1 is SGHTA and CDR2 is FQGNSA. This CDR3 spans 15 amino acids. V was shortened by 1 base and J by 0 bases, with 8 bases between the two germline ends. CDR3 sequence (DNA): TGTGCCAGCAGCTTAGAAGGGAAGAGCACAGATACGCAGTATTTT. Protein product: CASSLEGKSTDTQYF. The whole variable domain, remainder taken from reference TRBV7-2 and TRBJ2-3, is GAGVSQSPSNKVTEKGKDVELRCDPISGHTALYWYRQSLGQGLEFLIYFQGNSAPDKSGLPSDRFSAERTGGSVSTLTIQRTQQEDSAVYLCASSLEGKSTDTQYFGPGTRLTVL.

The sample holds a few counts of this clonotype. CDR3 DNA: TGTGCCAGCAGTGAATCCCCCTATGGCTACACCTTC. Amino acid sequence: CASSESPYGYTF. The V and J genes are TRBV25-1 and TRBJ1-2; no reliable D call. Germline V gene sequence: CDR1 MGHDK, CDR2 SYGVNS. Trimming removed 1 base from V and 4 bases from J, with 4 bases in between. This CDR3 has 12 amino acids.

The chain links TRBV5-1 to TRBJ2-5; 13 positions agree with TRBD2. This CDR3 region has 16 residues. Trimming cost V 4 bases and J 4 bases; bases outside gene matches: 7. The germline V gene encodes CDR1 SGHRS and CDR2 YFSETQ. The CDR3 coding sequence is TGCGCCAGCAGCGAGGGACTAGCGGGAAGGGGAGAGACCCAGTACTTC. Translating it yields CASSEGLAGRGETQYF.

Written as DNA, the CDR3 is TGCGCCAGCAATCCAGGTAGTTACTATGGCTACACCTTC. It codes for CASNPGSYYGYTF. The J gene is TRBJ1-2, the V gene TRBV5-1; no firm D call. The CDR3 covers 13 residues. The V gene lost 6 bases and the J gene lost 3 bases, with 12 bases spanning the gap. Germline CDR1 is SGHRS and CDR2 is YFSETQ.

This clonotype has at least ten counts. V is TRBV7-9 and J is TRBJ2-7; D tentatively fits TRBD1 or TRBD2 (5 bases each). Germline CDR1 SEHNR, CDR2 FQNEAQ (reference sequence). The germline V and J ends were trimmed by 0 bases and 2 bases, with 14 bases remaining between them. The CDR3 has 16 amino acids. CDR3 coding DNA: TGTGCCAGCAGCTTAGCGAGAGGGGCGCAGACCTACGAGCAGTACTTC. It is translated as CASSLARGAQTYEQYF.

The V call is TRBV6-2 or TRBV6-3, the J call TRBJ2-2, with D perhaps TRBD1 or TRBD2 (6 bases each). The CDR3 consists of 15 residues. Germline V CDR1 and CDR2: MNHEY, SVGEGT. V lost 0 bases and J lost 7, with 12 bases in between. CDR3 in amino acids: CASSYSEGTIGELFF. CDR3 nucleotide sequence: TGTGCCAGCAGTTACTCGGAGGGGACAATCGGGGAGCTGTTTTTT.

This clonotype was counted between two and nine times. The chain is built from TRBV7-9 and TRBJ2-7; 13 bases map to TRBD2. The CDR3 is 16 residues long. Trimming removed 3 bases from V and 5 bases from J; junction bases left unmatched: 7. CDR1 SEHNR and CDR2 FQNEAQ come from the germline V gene (reference sequence). The CDR3 nucleotides are TGTGCCAGCAGCTTTACTAGCGGGAGGGGAGTCGACGAGCAGTACTTC. This sequence encodes CASSFTSGRGVDEQYF.